The 7 T cell receptor beta chains below come from one sample, sequenced in a study of shared clonotypes between healthy human individuals. TCRdb keeps only in-frame clones here, not all; method: immunoSEQ multiplex PCR. The sample lists hundreds of thousands of clones; about 76% were seen once. The material sequenced was PBMCs. Source of these receptors: a woman between 40 and 50 years old in good health. Some clones in this sample may be carry-over from other donors' samples.

V and J are TRBV10-3 and TRBJ1-2; possible D gene TRBD1, 5 bases. The CDR3 contains 15 residues. In germline, CDR1 is ENHRY, CDR2 SYGVKD. V was shortened by 7 bases and J by 0 bases, with 15 bases between the two germline ends. CDR3 protein: CAITPGGRANYGYTF. The DNA for the CDR3 is TGTGCCATCACCCCCGGGGGGAGGGCTAACTATGGCTACACCTTC.

The chain recombines TRBV2 with TRBJ2-7, with D unresolved. With 7 bases removed from V and 2 bases from J, the gap between germline ends came to 6 bases. CDR1 is SNHLY and CDR2 is FYNNEI in the germline V gene. The CDR3 is made up of 11 amino acids. In DNA form, the CDR3 reads TGTGCCAGCATGGGAACCTACGAGCAGTACTTC. Amino acid sequence: CASMGTYEQYF. The whole variable domain, remainder taken from reference TRBV2 and TRBJ2-7, is EPEVTQTPSHQVTQMGQEVILRCVPISNHLYFYWYRQILGQKVEFLVSFYNNEISEKSEIFDDQFSVERPDGSNFTLKIRSTKLEDSAMYFCASMGTYEQYFGPGTRLTVT.

The chain uses TRBV7-2 and TRBJ1-3, with unresolved D. V gave up 8 bases and J gave up 0 bases, with 8 bases separating them. The length of the CDR3 is 13 residues. CDR1 SGHTA and CDR2 FQGNSA come from the germline V gene. This CDR3 reads CASATSSGNTIYF. The CDR3 DNA reads as TGTGCCAGCGCCACTAGCTCTGGAAACACCATATATTTT.

This clone was observed a single time. This chain joins TRBV7-3 and TRBJ1-6; the D gene is possibly TRBD1 (5 bases). Trimming cost V 3 bases and J 9 bases, with 12 bases left between them. The CDR3 sequence is 14 residues long. The germline V gene has CDR1 SGHTA and CDR2 FQGTGA. The DNA of the CDR3 is TGTGCCAGCAGCTTCCAGGGAAAGGGTTCACCCCTCCACTTT. Protein: CASSFQGKGSPLHF.

The CDR3 is CATSRQDAGQGVAGELFF. DNA for the CDR3: TGTGCCACCAGCCGCCAGGACGCGGGACAGGGGGTGGCCGGGGAGCTGTTTTTT. The chain has TRBV15 and TRBJ2-2; 11 nucleotides line up with TRBD1. V gave up 5 bases and J gave up 6 bases; unmatched junction bases: 14. Germline V gene lookup returns CDR1 LNHNV and CDR2 YYDKDF (reference sequence). The CDR3 runs 18 residues.

As regards this clone: This specimen includes other DNA sequences encoding the same CDR3. This chain joins TRBV11-3 and TRBJ2-3; 9 bases match TRBD2. This CDR3 region has 16 residues. The V and J ends lost 1 base and 1 base, in that order; junction bases with no gene match: 3. Looked up from germline, CDR1 is SGHNT and CDR2 is YENEEA. For the CDR3, the DNA is TGTGCCAGCAGCTTAGGCGGGAGGGCCGGCACAGATACGCAGTATTTT. Translated: CASSLGGRAGTDTQYF.

In this sample, this clone turned up many times. The chain recombines TRBV5-6 with TRBJ2-7; TRBD1 might be the D (6 bases). The CDR3 loop spans 12 amino acids. Germline loops: CDR1 SGHDT, CDR2 YYEEEE. The V end lost 3 bases, the J end lost 4 bases, and 8 bases lay between the germline ends. CDR3 sequence: CASSSGTYEQYF. DNA for the CDR3: TGTGCCAGCAGCTCCGGGACATACGAGCAGTACTTC.